The clone carrying this TCR beta chain was seen only a few times. A lack of ophthalmopathy progression within 18 months defined stable Graves' hyperthyroidism. The PBMCs were sourced from fresh peripheral blood (around 9.9 ml). Amplification of TCR beta CDR3 regions was performed using RNA transcripts as template. TCR CDR3 regions were first amplified by RT-PCR with HTBI primers. One entry per CDR3 protein results from TCRdb running MiXCR on the multiplex PCR reads. Among hundreds of thousands of distinct CDR3 sequences listed, 12% to 15% were seen once. The data were obtained in a study of T cells in Graves' hyperthyroidism and ophthalmopathy. This TCR derives from a woman in her late teens or twenties with Graves' hyperthyroidism. The sample comprised blood.

This chain's CDR3 is CATGESSYNEQFF. CDR3 in DNA: TGTGCCACCGGGGAAAGCTCCTACAATGAGCAGTTCTTC. The chain carries TRBV12-3 or TRBV12-4 and TRBJ2-1, with a tentative D call TRBD2 (5 bases). The CDR3 sequence is 13 residues long. Deletions cut 10 bases from V and 0 bases from J, with 10 bases between.